A selection of T cell receptor beta chains follows, all from one sample in a study of OX40 agonist ivuxolimab in advanced cancers. Clones were read by immunoSEQ multiplex PCR, and TCRdb kept only the in-frame ones, dropping some. The repertoire has fewer than 20,000 clones, roughly 74% of them found once; the top ten carry roughly 15%. Material: CD4+ or CD8+ T cells sorted from blood, obtained in a trial of the OX40 agonist ivuxolimab. The source is an adult with an advanced solid tumor such as melanoma, head and neck, liver or kidney cancer. The CDR3 runs from the conserved cysteine through the conserved F or W. D genes are given only for firm matches. Only some rows state a clone size, as once, few, many or a class for expanded clones.

DNA	CDR3	D	V	J	size
TGCGCCAGCAGTGATGGCGCGACTAGCGGGTCTGATACGCAGTATTTT	CASSDGATSGSDTQYF	TRBD2	TRBV10-1	TRBJ2-3	-
TGTGCCATCAGTGAGGCTAGCGCCGCCTACGAGCAGTACTTC	CAISEASAAYEQYF	-	TRBV10-3	TRBJ2-7	-
TGCAGCGTGGGGGTAGCGGGAGTCTCCGACGAGCAGTACTTC	CSVGVAGVSDEQYF	TRBD2	TRBV29-1	TRBJ2-7	-
TGCGCCAGCAGCCAAGATAGACAGGGAGCTAACTATGGCTACACCTTC	CASSQDRQGANYGYTF	TRBD1	TRBV4-3	TRBJ1-2	-
TGTGCCAGCAAGACTGCCGCCTCCTACGAGCAGTACTTC	CASKTAASYEQYF	-	TRBV19	TRBJ2-7	-
TGTGCCAGCAGCCGCACCGGGACTAGCGGGAGAGATGAGCAGTTCTTC	CASSRTGTSGRDEQFF	TRBD2	TRBV4-2	TRBJ2-1	-
TGTGCCAGCTCACCCCAGTTTTCTAACTATGGCTACACCTTC	CASSPQFSNYGYTF	-	TRBV18	TRBJ1-2	-
TGTGCCAGCAGCTTAGATTTAGCGGGCTCCTACAATGAGCAGTTCTTC	CASSLDLAGSYNEQFF	TRBD2	TRBV11-3	TRBJ2-1	few
TGTGCCAGCCGCTCGTCATTGGAGCAGTACTTC	CASRSSLEQYF	-	TRBV6-1	TRBJ2-7	-
TGTGCCATCAACCCCAGGGGAACACATGGCTACACCTTC	CAINPRGTHGYTF	-	TRBV10-3	TRBJ1-2	-
TGTGCCAGCACTCCCCGGCGGTCCTCCTACGAGCAGTACTTC	CASTPRRSSYEQYF	-	TRBV2	TRBJ2-7	-
TGTGCCAGAAGCTTAGGTCCCACGGGAGAAGGAGTCAATGAGCAGTTCTTC	CARSLGPTGEGVNEQFF	-	TRBV7-5	TRBJ2-1	-
TGTGCCAGCTCACCACTTTCGGGACAGGGCACCTACGAGCAGTACTTC	CASSPLSGQGTYEQYF	TRBD1	TRBV18	TRBJ2-7	once
TGTGCCAGTAGGGGCTATACAGGGGTGTATGGCTACACCTTC	CASRGYTGVYGYTF	TRBD1	TRBV19	TRBJ1-2	-
TGCAGCGTTGAAGTAAGGGTCGGAGGCGAGCAGTACTTC	CSVEVRVGGEQYF	-	TRBV29-1	TRBJ2-7	-
TGTGCCAGCAGCTTAGACAGGAAATTGAAAGGGTCCTACGAGCAGTACTTC	CASSLDRKLKGSYEQYF	-	TRBV7-9	TRBJ2-7	-
TGCGCCAGCAGCTTGGGGTCGGGGCAGGGTAAGGGTCAGCCCCAGCATTTT	CASSLGSGQGKGQPQHF	-	TRBV5-1	TRBJ1-5	few
TGTGCCAGCAGCTTATTAGAGACCCAGTACTTC	CASSLLETQYF	-	TRBV7-9	TRBJ2-5	-
TGTGCCAGCAGACCAACAGACCAGGTCGGCACTGAAGCTTTCTTT	CASRPTDQVGTEAFF	-	TRBV6-9	TRBJ1-1	-
TGTGCCAGCAGCACCCCCTCCGGGACAGCCGTCTTC	CASSTPSGTAVF	TRBD1	TRBV13	TRBJ2-7	-
TGCGCCAGCAGTCAAAACTTTAGCGGGAGAAGATACAATGAGCAGTTCTTC	CASSQNFSGRRYNEQFF	TRBD2	TRBV23-1	TRBJ2-1	-
TGTGCCAGCAGCTTGCTCGGGGATGAGCAGTTCTTC	CASSLLGDEQFF	-	TRBV2	TRBJ2-1	-
TGTGCCAGCAGCGTAGGTAGCGGGGGGGCGGAGACCCAGTACTTC	CASSVGSGGAETQYF	TRBD2	TRBV9	TRBJ2-5	-
TGCGCCAGCAGCTTAGAAGCGGGAAATTACAATGAGCAGTTCTTC	CASSLEAGNYNEQFF	TRBD2	TRBV5-1	TRBJ2-1	-
TGTGCCAGCAGCCCGACACCGTATCAGCCCCAGCATTTT	CASSPTPYQPQHF	-	TRBV5-4	TRBJ1-5	-
TGTGCCACCAGCAGCTTGGGACTGGGAGGCACTGAAGCTTTCTTT	CATSSLGLGGTEAFF	-	TRBV15	TRBJ1-1	-
TGTGCCAGCAGCGTAGGGACAGGACAAAATCAGCCCCAGCATTTT	CASSVGTGQNQPQHF	TRBD1	TRBV9	TRBJ1-5	-
TGCGCCAGCAGGTGGACAGGGGGGGAAGATCAGCCCCAGCATTTT	CASRWTGGEDQPQHF	TRBD1	TRBV5-1	TRBJ1-5	-
TGTGCCAGCAGGACGACGGTAGACCAAGAGACCCAGTACTTC	CASRTTVDQETQYF	-	TRBV6-1	TRBJ2-5	-
TGTGCCAGAAGCTCGGGACTAGCGGACTACGAGCAGTACTTC	CARSSGLADYEQYF	TRBD2	TRBV5-3	TRBJ2-7	once
TGTGCCAGCAGCTTGGGCGGCTATGGCTACACCTTC	CASSLGGYGYTF	-	TRBV7-9	TRBJ1-2	-
TGTGCCTGGAGTGGCGGGACCAGGCCCCAGCATTTT	CAWSGGTRPQHF	-	TRBV30	TRBJ1-5	-
TGTGCCAGCAGAGACAGGCGGGGAAGCTCCTACAATGAGCAGTTCTTC	CASRDRRGSSYNEQFF	-	TRBV14	TRBJ2-1	-
TGTGCCAGCAGCTTGTGGGGTCGAAATGAGCAGTTCTTC	CASSLWGRNEQFF	-	TRBV5-4	TRBJ2-1	-
TGTGCCAGCAGTTATAAAGGGACTAGTGGAAACACCATATATTTT	CASSYKGTSGNTIYF	-	TRBV6-6	TRBJ1-3	-
TGCGCCAGCAGCTCAACAGGGAGGAGCACAGATACGCAGTATTTT	CASSSTGRSTDTQYF	-	TRBV5-1	TRBJ2-3	-
TGTGCCAGCAAGGTTGCCTATAATTCACCCCTCCACTTT	CASKVAYNSPLHF	-	TRBV27	TRBJ1-6	few
TGTGCCAGCAACCTCGGGTACTCGGGGGAGCTGTTTTTT	CASNLGYSGELFF	-	TRBV21-1	TRBJ2-2	-
TGTGCCAGCAGTTTATCGAGGCCAACAGGGCCAGGGGAGCTGTTTTTT	CASSLSRPTGPGELFF	-	TRBV27	TRBJ2-2	-
TGTGCCAGCGGTAGAGAATTGAACACTGAAGCTTTCTTT	CASGRELNTEAFF	-	TRBV9	TRBJ1-1	few
TGCGCCAGCAGCTTATCGGGGACAGCCACCGGGGAGCTGTTTTTT	CASSLSGTATGELFF	TRBD1	TRBV5-1	TRBJ2-2	once
TGCGCCAGCAGCTTGGTAATTAGGGAATCTGAAGCTTTCTTT	CASSLVIRESEAFF	-	TRBV5-1	TRBJ1-1	few
TGTGCCAGCAGCCAAGAGAATAGCGGGGGGGCCGGGTCCTACGAGCAGTACTTC	CASSQENSGGAGSYEQYF	TRBD2	TRBV14	TRBJ2-7	-
TGTGCCAGCAGTTTATTTGTCGTCGGGGCCTACGAGCAGTACTTC	CASSLFVVGAYEQYF	-	TRBV27	TRBJ2-7	once
TGCAGCGTTGAAGATCTAGCGACCGCTCTCAATACGCAGTATTTT	CSVEDLATALNTQYF	-	TRBV29-1	TRBJ2-3	large